The rows below give T cell receptor beta chains drawn from one sample of a study of T cells in Graves' hyperthyroidism and ophthalmopathy. Each CDR3 protein gets one entry after TCRdb re-called the multiplex PCR reads with MiXCR. Found here are over 450,000 distinct CDR3 sequences, roughly a sixth of them singletons; the top ten hold approximately 15%. What was sequenced was blood. The receptors were sampled from a woman under 30 with Graves' ophthalmopathy. Each CDR3 is given with its conserved first and last residue. Fields, in order: D gene, J gene, clone size, V gene, CDR3 protein, CDR3 DNA. D genes are given only for firm matches. A row's size may be missing; if present it is once, few, many or a size class.

>NA|TRBJ2-5|NA|TRBV29-1
CSVDGVGGGWETQYF
TGCAGCGTTGACGGGGTTGGGGGGGGCTGGGAGACCCAGTACTTC
>NA|TRBJ1-6|NA|TRBV20-1
CSASRGSPLHF
TGCAGTGCTAGTCGGGGTTCACCCCTCCACTTT
>NA|TRBJ2-5|few|TRBV27
CASSSSGVWNF
TGTGCCAGCAGTTCCTCGGGGGTTTGGAACTTC
>NA|TRBJ1-1|NA|TRBV11-2
CASSLGSRAGTEAFF
TGTGCCAGCAGCTTAGGGAGCAGGGCGGGCACTGAAGCTTTCTTT
>TRBD1|TRBJ1-1|few|TRBV4-1
CASSQGDRPNTEAFF
TGCGCCAGCAGCCAGGGGGACAGACCGAACACTGAAGCTTTCTTT
>NA|TRBJ2-5|many|TRBV11-2
CASSLPSSSETQYF
TGTGCCAGCAGCTTACCCTCTTCCTCGGAGACCCAGTACTTC
>TRBD2|TRBJ2-7|many|TRBV28
CAALAGDTYEQYF
TGTGCGGCGCTAGCGGGCGACACCTACGAGCAGTACTTC
>NA|TRBJ2-7|few|TRBV7-8
CASSLARHEQYF
TGTGCCAGCAGCTTAGCCAGACACGAGCAGTACTTC
>TRBD2|TRBJ2-7|many|TRBV3-1
CASSHRTSGYEQYF
TGTGCCAGCAGCCACCGGACTAGCGGGTACGAGCAGTACTTC
>TRBD1|TRBJ2-7|many|TRBV7-2
CASSRTGGNYEQYF
TGTGCCAGCAGCCGCACAGGGGGCAACTACGAGCAGTACTTC
>TRBD1|TRBJ2-5|many|TRBV2
CASSETGTGLETQYF
TGTGCCAGCAGTGAGACCGGGACAGGGCTGGAGACCCAGTACTTC
>TRBD1|TRBJ1-3|few|TRBV6-1
CASIHRGLPLSGNTIYF
TGTGCCAGCATCCACAGGGGGCTTCCCCTCTCTGGAAACACCATATATTTT
>NA|TRBJ1-6|many|TRBV9
CASSSGGVNSPLHF
TGTGCCAGCAGCTCCGGGGGAGTAAATTCACCCCTCCACTTT
>TRBD2|TRBJ2-1|few|TRBV10-3
CAINRAGGGSEQFF
TGTGCCATCAATCGGGCGGGAGGGGGCTCTGAGCAGTTCTTC
>NA|TRBJ2-1|many|TRBV4-3
CASSQEWISYNEQFF
TGCGCCAGCAGCCAAGAATGGATATCCTACAATGAGCAGTTCTTC
>TRBD1|TRBJ2-7|many|TRBV30
CARKGQGNYEQYF
TGTGCCCGGAAGGGACAGGGGAACTACGAGCAGTACTTC
>NA|TRBJ1-1|many|TRBV7-2
CASIPPRGSGGVNTEAFF
TGTGCCAGCATCCCCCCGAGGGGTTCTGGAGGGGTGAACACTGAAGCTTTCTTT
>NA|TRBJ2-1|NA|TRBV6-1
CASRDNYYNEQFF
TGTGCCAGCAGGGACAATTACTACAATGAGCAGTTCTTC
>NA|TRBJ1-4|many|TRBV27
CASSLFLHTGANEKLFF
TGTGCCAGCAGTTTATTCCTTCACACTGGAGCTAATGAAAAACTGTTTTTT
>NA|TRBJ1-1|many|TRBV5-1
CASSLEAGAEAFF
TGCGCCAGCAGCTTGGAGGCGGGGGCTGAAGCTTTCTTT
>TRBD1|TRBJ1-1|many|TRBV27
CASSLDRGRTEAFF
TGTGCCAGCAGTCTTGACAGGGGGCGGACTGAAGCTTTCTTT